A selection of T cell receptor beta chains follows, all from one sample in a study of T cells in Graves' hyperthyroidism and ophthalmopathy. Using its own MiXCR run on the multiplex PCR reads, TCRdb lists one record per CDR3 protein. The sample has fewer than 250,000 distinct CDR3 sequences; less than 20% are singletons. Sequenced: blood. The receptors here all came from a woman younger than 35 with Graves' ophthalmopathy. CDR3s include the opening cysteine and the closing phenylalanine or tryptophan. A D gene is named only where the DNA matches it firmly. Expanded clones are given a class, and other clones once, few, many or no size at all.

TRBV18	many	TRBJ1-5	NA	TGTGCCAGCTCACCAGAAAATAGCAATCAGCCCCAGCATTTT	CASSPENSNQPQHF
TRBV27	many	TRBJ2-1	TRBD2	TGTGCCAGCAGCCCTTCTAGCGGGAGGTATGAGCAGTTCTTC	CASSPSSGRYEQFF
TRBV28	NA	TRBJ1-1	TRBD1	TGTGCCAGCAGTTCTCTCGGGACAGGGGGCGAGACTGAAGCTTTCTTT	CASSSLGTGGETEAFF
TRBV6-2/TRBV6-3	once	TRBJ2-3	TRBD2	TGTGCCAGCAGTTCAACAAGCGGGACCACAGATACGCAGTATTTT	CASSSTSGTTDTQYF
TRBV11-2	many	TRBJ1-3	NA	TGTGCCAGCAGCTTATTCGGCAGAGACTCTGGAAACACCATATATTTT	CASSLFGRDSGNTIYF
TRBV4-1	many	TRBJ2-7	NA	TGCGCCAGCAGCCAAGGACAGGAAGAAGGCGAGCAGTACTTC	CASSQGQEEGEQYF
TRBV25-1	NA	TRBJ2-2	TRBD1	TGTGCCAGCAGTGAATATATTCTTCGGCAGGGGGTAAACACCGGGGAGCTGTTTTTT	CASSEYILRQGVNTGELFF
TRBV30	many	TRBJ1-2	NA	TGTGCCTGGAGTGGGAACAGCGCTAACTATGGCTACACCTTC	CAWSGNSANYGYTF
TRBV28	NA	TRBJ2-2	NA	NA	CASLGPPTYEQYFGPDTGELFF
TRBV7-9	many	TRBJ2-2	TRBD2	TGTGCCAGCAGCTTAGGGGCTAGCGGAGCGAACACCGGGGAGCTGTTTTTT	CASSLGASGANTGELFF
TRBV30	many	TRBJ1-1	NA	TGTGCGGGCAGGCTGAACACTGAAGCTTTCTTT	CAGRLNTEAFF
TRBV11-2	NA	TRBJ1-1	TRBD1	TGTGCCAGCAGCTTAGTCGGCTATGACAGGGCAGCTTTCTTT	CASSLVGYDRAAFF
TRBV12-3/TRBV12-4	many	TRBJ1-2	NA	TGTGCCAGCAGTTTGCGGGGAGTATTGGCCTCCAACTATGGCTACACCTTC	CASSLRGVLASNYGYTF
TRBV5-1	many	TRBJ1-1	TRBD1	TGCGCCAGCAGCTTGGCTACAGGGGGCATCACTGAAGCTTTCTTT	CASSLATGGITEAFF
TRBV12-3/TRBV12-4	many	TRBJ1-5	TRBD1	TGTGCCAGCACCGAGGACAGGGGACAGCCCCAGCATTTT	CASTEDRGQPQHF
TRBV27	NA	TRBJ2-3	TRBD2	TGTGCCAGCAGTTTATCGACACTAGCGGGAGGGGGGTGGACAGATACGCAGTATTTT	CASSLSTLAGGGWTDTQYF
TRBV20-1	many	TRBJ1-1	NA	TGCAGTGCTAGGATCTGGGGGAGGGAGAACACTGAAGCTTTCTTT	CSARIWGRENTEAFF
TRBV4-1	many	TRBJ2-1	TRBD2	TGCGCCAGCAGCCGGCGAGCGGGGCTTTCCTACAATGAGCAGTTCTTC	CASSRRAGLSYNEQFF
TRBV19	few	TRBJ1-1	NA	TGTGCCAGTAGTATACGAATAGGGCACACTGAAGCTTTCTTT	CASSIRIGHTEAFF
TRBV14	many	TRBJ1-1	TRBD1	TGTGCCAGCACCCCGGGACAGGCGGGCACTGAAGCTTTCTTT	CASTPGQAGTEAFF
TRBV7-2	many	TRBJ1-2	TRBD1	TGTGCCAGCAGCTCCTTACCGGGACAGGGCTTGTATGGCTACACCTTC	CASSSLPGQGLYGYTF
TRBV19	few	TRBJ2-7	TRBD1	TGTGCCAGTAGTATTGGAGCCGTTGGACAGGGGGCTTACGAGCAGTACTTC	CASSIGAVGQGAYEQYF
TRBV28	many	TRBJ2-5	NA	TGTGCCAGCAGTTTATTGCCCGGATCCGAGACCCAGTACTTC	CASSLLPGSETQYF
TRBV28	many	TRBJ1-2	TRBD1	TGTGCCAGCATCTCGACGGGACAGGGGCTCCCCGGTGGCTACACCTTC	CASISTGQGLPGGYTF
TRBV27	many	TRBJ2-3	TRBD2	TGTGCCAGCAGTTTATTACTAGCGGGGACAGATACGCAGTATTTT	CASSLLLAGTDTQYF
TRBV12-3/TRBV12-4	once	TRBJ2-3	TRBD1	TGTGCCAGTGACAGGGGAGAAGGCACAGATACGCAGTATTTT	CASDRGEGTDTQYF
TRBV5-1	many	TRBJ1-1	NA	TGCGCCAGCAGCTTGGGGGTAGCACCCCCCCGGGACACTGAAGCTTTCTTT	CASSLGVAPPRDTEAFF
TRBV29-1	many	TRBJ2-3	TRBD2	TGCAGCGTTGAATACGGCGGGGGAACCCGAGATACGCAGTATTTT	CSVEYGGGTRDTQYF
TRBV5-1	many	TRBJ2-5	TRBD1	TGCGCCAGCAGCTTGGCCGGGACAGGGACAGAGACCCAGTACTTC	CASSLAGTGTETQYF
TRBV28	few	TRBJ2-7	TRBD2	TGTGCCAGCACTTTCTCACTAGCGGGAGTCTACGAGCAGTACTTC	CASTFSLAGVYEQYF
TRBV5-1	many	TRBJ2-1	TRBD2	TGCGCCAGCAGCTTGGCTAGCGGGGGGGTCCTCTACAATGAGCAGTTCTTC	CASSLASGGVLYNEQFF
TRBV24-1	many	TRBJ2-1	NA	TGTGCCACCAGTGATCCTGACAGAACCTACAATGAGCAGTTCTTC	CATSDPDRTYNEQFF
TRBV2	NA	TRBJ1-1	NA	TGTGCCAGCACTTTACTCAGGGGGAACACTGAAGCTTTCTTT	CASTLLRGNTEAFF
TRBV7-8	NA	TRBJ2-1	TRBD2	TGTGCCAGCAGCAAAGAAAGCGGGCGGGGGAGCAACAATGAGCAGTTCTTC	CASSKESGRGSNNEQFF
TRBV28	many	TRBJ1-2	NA	TGTGCCAGCAGCCCCATACTCCCGGGGGATGGCTACACCTTC	CASSPILPGDGYTF
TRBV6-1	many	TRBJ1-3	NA	TGTGCCAGCACCTTGACGTCGGGGCATTTGGACACCATATATTTT	CASTLTSGHLDTIYF
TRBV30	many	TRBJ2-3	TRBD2	TGTGCCTCGTCTTTAGCGGGAGCAGATACGCAGTATTTT	CASSLAGADTQYF
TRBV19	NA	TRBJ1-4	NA	TGTGCCAGTAGTATGGGGGGGCGCACAACTAATGAAAAACTGTTTTTT	CASSMGGRTTNEKLFF
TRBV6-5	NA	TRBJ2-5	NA	TGTGCCAGCAGTTTGAGGGGGGGGACCCAGTACTTC	CASSLRGGTQYF
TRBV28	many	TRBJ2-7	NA	TGTGCCAGCAGGGGTGCAGGGTCCTACGAGCAGTACTTC	CASRGAGSYEQYF
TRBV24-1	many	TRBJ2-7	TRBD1	TGTGCCACCTCGACAGGGGGACCGTCCTACGAGCAGTACTTC	CATSTGGPSYEQYF
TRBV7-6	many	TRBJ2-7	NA	TGTGCCAGCAGCGTCGGTGGGGGGGGCCCCTACGAGCAGTACTTC	CASSVGGGGPYEQYF
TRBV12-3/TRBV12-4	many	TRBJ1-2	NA	TGTGCCAGCAGTTTAAGATCTACTAACTATGGCTACACCTTC	CASSLRSTNYGYTF
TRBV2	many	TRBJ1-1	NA	TGTGCCAGCAGTGAATTCTCAGGATTGAACACTGAAGCTTTCTTT	CASSEFSGLNTEAFF
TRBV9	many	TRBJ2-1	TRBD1	TGTGCCAGCAGCGCGGGACAGAGCTCCTACAATGAGCAGTTCTTC	CASSAGQSSYNEQFF
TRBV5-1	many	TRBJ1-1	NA	TGCGCCAGCAGCAGGGAGATGGGCACTGAAGCTTTCTTT	CASSREMGTEAFF